This entry lists 21 T cell receptor beta chains sequenced from one sample in a study of response to subunit inactivated influenza vaccine. Each CDR3 protein gets one entry after TCRdb re-called the RT-PCR reads with MiXCR. This sample has roughly 650,000 distinct CDR3 sequences; approximately 15% occur once, and the top ten carry around 10%. The sequencing used PBMCs from blood, collected approximately 13 days after vaccination. The origin of the receptors is a man aged 50 to 60 who received an inactivated influenza vaccine.

This clonotype was seen repeatedly, ten times or more. The chain is built from TRBV3-1 and TRBJ2-7; TRBD2 agrees at 7 bases. CDR1 and CDR2 from the germline V gene are LGHDT and YNNKEL (reference sequence). CDR3 length equals 13 residues. The J segment lost 3 bases and the V segment lost 8 bases, leaving 7 bases of the junction unmatched. The CDR3 here is CASSRLASYEQYF. The CDR3 DNA follows: TGTGCCAGCTCGAGACTAGCTAGCTACGAGCAGTACTTC.

This clonotype has a handful of counts. V is TRBV20-1 and J is TRBJ2-7, with D possibly TRBD1 on 6 matching bases. Trimming cost V 0 bases and J 4 bases, with 16 bases left between them. The CDR3 contains 15 residues. CDR1 is DFQATT and CDR2 is SNEGSKA in the germline V gene (reference sequence). The CDR3, as DNA: TGCAGTGCTAGAGATGGTAACAGGGTGGGGTACGAGCAGTACTTC. It codes for CSARDGNRVGYEQYF.

Only a few counts were recorded for this clonotype. The genes are TRBV10-3 and TRBJ2-1, with 13 positions matching TRBD2. CDR1 and CDR2 from the germline V gene are ENHRY and SYGVKD. The CDR3 runs 16 residues. V lost 11 bases and J lost 9; bases outside the gene matches: 16. The CDR3 reads CASAGITSGRAGEQFF. The CDR3 DNA follows: TGTGCCTCTGCCGGGATAACTAGCGGGAGGGCCGGTGAGCAGTTCTTC.

This clonotype has ten or more counts. The rearrangement links TRBV5-1 to TRBJ1-2; D gene uncertain. The V and J ends lost 0 bases and 4 bases respectively, with 7 bases between them. There are 13 residues in the CDR3. Germline CDR1 and CDR2: SGHRS and YFSETQ. The CDR3, as DNA: TGCGCCAGCAGCTTGGAGGGAAGCTATGGCTACACCTTC. Translating gives CASSLEGSYGYTF.

The rearrangement links TRBV27 to TRBJ2-2; D unresolved. The CDR3 covers 16 residues. Germline V gene lookup returns CDR1 MNHEY and CDR2 SMNVEV (reference sequence). V lost 6 bases to trimming and J lost 4 bases, with 18 bases between them. CDR3 DNA: TGTGCCAGCAGCTCAGACCCTCCACGTATCACCGGGGAGCTGTTTTTT. Translating gives CASSSDPPRITGELFF.

The V gene is TRBV27, the J gene TRBJ2-3; no firm D call. Trimming left V 7 bases short and J 7 bases short, with 12 bases between. CDR3 length: 12 amino acids. The germline CDR1 and CDR2 sequences are MNHEY and SMNVEV (reference sequence). The CDR3 sequence: CASTGHDYTQYF. The CDR3 DNA is TGTGCCAGCACCGGGCATGATTATACGCAGTATTTT.

A few counts support this clonotype. The chain combines TRBV27 with TRBJ2-7; no clear D. Trimming pared 6 bases from V and 2 bases from J, leaving 14 bases between. Germline V lookup: CDR1 MNHEY, CDR2 SMNVEV (reference sequence). The CDR3 is made up of 14 amino acids. The CDR3 DNA sequence: TGTGCCAGCAGCAAATCAAACCTGGCCTACGAGCAGTACTTC. Its translation is CASSKSNLAYEQYF.

V usage is TRBV5-1 and J usage is TRBJ2-3; 8 bases match TRBD2. CDR3 length: 17 residues. Germline-derived CDR1 and CDR2 are SGHRS and YFSETQ. J gave up 2 bases and V 1 base, and 9 bases lay outside the gene matches. This CDR3 reads CASSLNPRGGLTDTQYF. The CDR3 nucleotides read TGCGCCAGCAGCTTGAACCCTCGGGGGGGCCTCACAGATACGCAGTATTTT.

V is TRBV4-1 and J is TRBJ2-7; D is uncertain. The germline V gene encodes CDR1 MGHRA and CDR2 YSYEKL. V lost 1 base to trimming and J lost 3 bases, with 13 bases between them. The CDR3 consists of 15 residues. The CDR3 loop is CASSQGRSNIYEQYF. Written as DNA, the CDR3 is TGCGCCAGCAGCCAAGGAAGATCCAACATCTACGAGCAGTACTTC.

The V gene is TRBV10-3, the J gene TRBJ2-6; D is possibly TRBD2 (7 bases). CDR3 length: 15 amino acids. V lost 6 bases and J 2 bases, leaving 11 bases between the germline ends. Germline CDR1 and CDR2: ENHRY and SYGVKD. The chain's CDR3 is CAISPGGPGANVLTF. The CDR3 DNA follows: TGTGCCATCAGCCCGGGGGGCCCTGGGGCCAACGTCCTGACTTTC.

This chain uses TRBV7-2 with TRBJ2-3; D not certain. V shed 5 bases and J shed 0 bases, with 9 bases lying between them. The CDR3 is 14 amino acids. Germline CDR1 reads SGHTA; CDR2 reads FQGNSA. CDR3 protein: CASSPGSSTDTQYF. In DNA, the CDR3 is TGTGCCAGCAGCCCCGGTTCGAGCACAGATACGCAGTATTTT.

The chain recombines TRBV11-2 with TRBJ2-2; 10 bases line up with TRBD1. With 10 bases clipped from V and 0 bases from J, the junction kept 2 bases outside the gene matches. Germline assignment: CDR1 SGHAT and CDR2 FQNNGV. This CDR3 has 14 amino acids. The CDR3 loop is CATGQGSNTGELFF. In nucleotides, the CDR3 is TGTGCCACGGGACAGGGGTCGAACACCGGGGAGCTGTTTTTT.

V is TRBV28 and J is TRBJ2-1; D uncertain. V was trimmed by 2 bases and J by 4 bases, leaving 6 bases between them. There are 13 residues in the CDR3. Germline-derived CDR1 and CDR2 are MDHEN and SYDVKM. The chain's CDR3 is CASSLQLYNEQFF. The CDR3 DNA is TGTGCCAGCAGTTTACAACTTTACAATGAGCAGTTCTTC. The full variable domain, with the rest looked up from reference TRBV28 and TRBJ2-1, is DVKVTQSSRYLVKRTGEKVFLECVQDMDHENMFWYRQDPGLGLRLIYFSYDVKMKEKGDIPEGYSVSREKKERFSLILESASTNQTSMYLCASSLQLYNEQFFGPGTRLTVL.

This clonotype has more than one count but fewer than ten. The V gene is TRBV24-1, the J gene TRBJ1-5; D is uncertain. Trimming cost V 1 base and J 9 bases, with 12 bases left between them. CDR3 length: 14 amino acids. The germline gives CDR1 KGHDR, CDR2 SFDVKD. As DNA, the CDR3 is TGTGCCACCAGTGATTTCGGAGCGTTCCGGCCCCAGCATTTT. Amino acids: CATSDFGAFRPQHF.

The chain combines TRBV7-6 with TRBJ1-2, with D perhaps matching TRBD1 (5 bases). Deletions cut 5 bases from V and 6 bases from J, with 13 bases between. Germline values: CDR1 SGHVS, CDR2 FNYEAQ. The CDR3 covers 13 residues. In DNA, the CDR3 is TGTGCCAGCAGCCCCGAGGTGGGGGATGGCTACACCTTC. Its translation is CASSPEVGDGYTF. The variable domain in full, with the rest retrieved from reference TRBV7-6 and TRBJ1-2, is GAGVSQSPRYKVTKRGQDVALRCDPISGHVSLYWYRQALGQGPEFLTYFNYEAQQDKSGLPNDRFSAERPEGSISTLTIQRTEQRDSAMYRCASSPEVGDGYTFGSGTRLTVV.

The chain employs TRBV5-1 and TRBJ1-4; no definite D call. Trimming took 0 bases from V and 5 from J, leaving 11 bases between them. The CDR3 contains 15 residues. Germline V lookup: CDR1 SGHRS, CDR2 YFSETQ. The CDR3 DNA follows: TGCGCCAGCAGCTTGGAACACAGTAGGAATGAAAAACTGTTTTTT. It translates to CASSLEHSRNEKLFF. Complete variable domain (other parts from reference TRBV5-1 and TRBJ1-4): KAGVTQTPRYLIKTRGQQVTLSCSPISGHRSVSWYQQTPGQGLQFLFEYFSETQRNKGNFPGRFSGRQFSNSRSEMNVSTLELGDSALYLCASSLEHSRNEKLFFGSGTQLSVL.

V is TRBV12-3 or TRBV12-4 and J is TRBJ2-4; TRBD2 aligns across 10 bases. The CDR3 covers 19 residues. V gave up 3 bases and J gave up 2 bases; unmatched junction bases: 13. CDR3 amino acids: CASSFSTASGGWTKNIQYF. The CDR3 DNA is TGTGCCAGCAGTTTCTCGACGGCTAGCGGGGGCTGGACCAAAAACATTCAGTACTTC.

This clonotype was observed a handful of times. This rearrangement joins TRBV3-1 to TRBJ2-2; TRBD2 matches at 8 bases. Germline V gives CDR1 LGHDT, CDR2 YNNKEL (reference sequence). The CDR3 consists of 19 residues. The trim removed 2 bases at V and 5 bases at J, leaving 16 bases unmatched. The CDR3 here is CASSQSSAGTRGRTGELFF. CDR3 sequence (DNA): TGTGCCAGCAGCCAATCCTCAGCAGGGACTCGCGGGAGGACCGGGGAGCTGTTTTTT. The full variable domain, its missing parts supplied by reference TRBV3-1 and TRBJ2-2, is DTAVSQTPKYLVTQMGNDKSIKCEQNLGHDTMYWYKQDSKKFLKIMFSYNNKELIINETVPNRFSPKSPDKAHLNLHINSLELGDSAVYFCASSQSSAGTRGRTGELFFGEGSRLTVL.

This chain links TRBV6-1 with TRBJ1-4; D unclear. This CDR3 has 15 residues. In germline, CDR1 is MNHNS, CDR2 SASEGT. V lost 6 bases and J lost 6, with 17 bases in between. The CDR3 loop reads CASSRGRPRDEKLFF. The CDR3 DNA reads as TGTGCCAGCAGCCGCGGACGGCCGAGGGATGAAAAACTGTTTTTT.

This clonotype has a handful of counts. This sequence joins TRBV20-1 and TRBJ2-1, with 9 nucleotides matching TRBD1. Germline values: CDR1 DFQATT, CDR2 SNEGSKA (reference sequence). Germline trimming cut 6 bases from V and 4 bases from J; bases unmatched to any gene: 4. The CDR3 is made up of 13 amino acids. Written as DNA, the CDR3 is TGCAGTGCGGAGGACAGGGGTTACAATGAGCAGTTCTTC. This encodes CSAEDRGYNEQFF.

This clonotype was counted many times. The genes are TRBV5-6 and TRBJ2-1, with TRBD1 matching 7 bases. The CDR3 has 13 amino acids. CDR1 is SGHDT and CDR2 is YYEEEE in the germline V gene. V shed 4 bases and J 4 bases; nucleotides not matched to a gene: 2. CDR3 sequence (DNA): TGTGCCAGCAGCAAACAGGGGTACAATGAGCAGTTCTTC. Translated: CASSKQGYNEQFF.